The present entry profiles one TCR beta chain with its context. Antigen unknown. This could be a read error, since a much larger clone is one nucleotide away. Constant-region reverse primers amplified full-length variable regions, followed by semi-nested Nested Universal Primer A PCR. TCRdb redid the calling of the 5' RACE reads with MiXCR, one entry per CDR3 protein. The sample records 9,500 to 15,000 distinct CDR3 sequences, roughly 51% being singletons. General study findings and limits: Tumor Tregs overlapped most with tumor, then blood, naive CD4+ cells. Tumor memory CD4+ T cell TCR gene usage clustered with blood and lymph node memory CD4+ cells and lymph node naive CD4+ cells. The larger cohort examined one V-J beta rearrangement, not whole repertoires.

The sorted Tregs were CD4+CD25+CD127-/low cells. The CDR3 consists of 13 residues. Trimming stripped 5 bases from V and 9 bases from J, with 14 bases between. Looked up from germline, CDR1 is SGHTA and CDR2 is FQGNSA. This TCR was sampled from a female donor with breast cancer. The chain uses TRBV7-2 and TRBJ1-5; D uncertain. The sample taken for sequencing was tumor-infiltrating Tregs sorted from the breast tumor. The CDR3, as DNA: TGTGCCAGCAGCCCGGCGACGTGGCGGCCCCAGCATTTT. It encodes CASSPATWRPQHF.